The clone carrying this T cell receptor beta chain was found a few times. Clinical symptoms, serum thyroxine, TRAb, thyroid ultrasound and orbital computed tomography established diagnosis. This sample is drawn from a study of T cells in Graves' hyperthyroidism and ophthalmopathy. The CDR3 runs 13 residues. Germline CDR1 and CDR2: GTSNPN and SVGIG (reference sequence). V trimming: 8 bases; J trimming: 13 bases; junction bases outside the gene matches: 15. RNA transcripts were the template for amplifying TCR beta CDR3 regions. First-round RT-PCR with HTBI primers amplified the TCR CDR3 region. One entry per CDR3 protein, called by TCRdb with MiXCR from the multiplex PCR reads. The table shows about 610,000 distinct CDR3 sequences, with about 16% occurring only once.

V gene TRBV30 combines with J gene TRBJ2-1; TRBD2 matches at 9 bases. The sequence was collected from a woman in her 40s with Graves' ophthalmopathy. Sequencing was done on a sample of blood. CDR3 nucleotides: TGTGCCCGAACCGGGGTGCTAGCGGGGCCCCAGTTCTTC. It is translated as CARTGVLAGPQFF.